This TCR beta chain was recovered during a study of T-cell memory formation after mild COVID-19. Overall study: Largely donor-specific TCR clusters were found.

One entry per CDR3 protein results from TCRdb running MiXCR on the 5' RACE reads. The sample records over 300,000 distinct CDR3 sequences, around a fifth being singletons. The CDR3 consists of 14 residues. V was pared by 4 bases and J by 0 bases, with 11 bases between. The germline V gene has CDR1 SQVTM and CDR2 ANQGSEA. The receptor was isolated from a man aged 18 to 35 who had mild COVID-19 (a few samples of this study predate the infection). Cell type and time point are not known. The sequencing sample was made of PBMCs or a T cell subset sorted from them (not recorded which). V is TRBV29-1 and J is TRBJ2-3, with D possibly TRBD1 on 5 matching bases. The CDR3 region is CSVGQLGSTDTQYF. In nucleotides, the CDR3 is TGCAGCGTTGGACAGTTGGGTAGCACAGATACGCAGTATTTT.